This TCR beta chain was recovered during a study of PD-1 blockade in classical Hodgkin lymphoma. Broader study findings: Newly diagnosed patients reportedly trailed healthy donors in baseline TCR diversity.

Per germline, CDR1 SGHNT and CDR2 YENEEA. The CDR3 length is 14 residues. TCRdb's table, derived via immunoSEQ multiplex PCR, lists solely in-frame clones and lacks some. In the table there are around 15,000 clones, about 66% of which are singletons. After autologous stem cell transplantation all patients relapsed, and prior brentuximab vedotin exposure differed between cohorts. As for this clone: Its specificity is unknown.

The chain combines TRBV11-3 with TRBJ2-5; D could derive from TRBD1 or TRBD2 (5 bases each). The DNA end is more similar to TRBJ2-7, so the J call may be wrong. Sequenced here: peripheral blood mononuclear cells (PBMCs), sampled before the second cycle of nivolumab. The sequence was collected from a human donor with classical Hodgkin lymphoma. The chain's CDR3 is CASSPRDGTYEQYF. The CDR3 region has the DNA TGTGCCAGCAGCCCACGGGACGGAACCTACGAGCAGTACTTC.